The rows below give T cell receptor beta chains drawn from one sample of a study of blood T cell repertoires in COVID-19. Sequencing was performed with immunoSEQ multiplex PCR; in TCRdb, only in-frame clones are kept and a portion is missing. The sample consists of just over 650,000 clones, about 87% of them appearing once. The source material was peripheral blood. Receptor source: a woman younger than 30 with acute or convalescent COVID-19. The CDR3 runs from the conserved cysteine through the conserved F or W. The D gene is left open where the match is weak. Only some rows state a clone size, as once, few, many or a class for expanded clones.

DNA,CDR3,D,J,size,V
TGTGCCAGCAGCCAAGCCCCTATGTTCAGGTTGAACACCGGGGAGCTGTTTTTT,CASSQAPMFRLNTGELFF,-,TRBJ2-2,-,TRBV3-1/TRBV3-2
TGTGCCAGTAGTACGGGGGGGCGGGACGCTTCACCCCTCCACTTT,CASSTGGRDASPLHF,-,TRBJ1-6,-,TRBV19
TGTGCCAGCAGCCAACAGGGCACCCCTCCCCCCTACGAGCAGTACTTC,CASSQQGTPPPYEQYF,-,TRBJ2-7,-,TRBV5-5
TGCAGTGGACAGGGTCACACTGAAGCTTTCTTT,CSGQGHTEAFF,TRBD1,TRBJ1-1,once,TRBV20-1
TGTGCCACCAGCCACAGGACCAGTTATGGCTACACCTTC,CATSHRTSYGYTF,-,TRBJ1-2,-,TRBV24-1
TGTGCCAGCTCACCAGAAGAGGGCAATGAGCAGTTCTTC,CASSPEEGNEQFF,-,TRBJ2-1,once,TRBV18
TGTGCCAGCAGTCACTCGACAGGGGAGAGAGCTTTCTTT,CASSHSTGERAFF,TRBD1,TRBJ1-1,-,TRBV27
TGTGCCAGCAGCCAAGATCCGGGGTACACTGAAGCTTTCTTT,CASSQDPGYTEAFF,-,TRBJ1-1,-,TRBV3-1/TRBV3-2
TGTGCCAGCAGTCCCCCGGGACTACCGACGGAGTTCTTC,CASSPPGLPTEFF,TRBD2,TRBJ2-1,-,TRBV5-4
TGCGCCAGCAGCCTCGGGACAGGCCTCTACACCTTC,CASSLGTGLYTF,TRBD1,TRBJ1-2,-,TRBV5-1
TGTGCCAGCAGCGTAACTAGCGGGGGGGACTACAATGAGCAGTTCTTC,CASSVTSGGDYNEQFF,TRBD2,TRBJ2-1,-,TRBV9
TGTGCCACCACCCAACAGGGGGGAATGCCCTATAATTCACCCCTCCACTTT,CATTQQGGMPYNSPLHF,TRBD1,TRBJ1-6,-,TRBV27
TGTGCCAGCAGCGGACTAGCTTCGGATACGCAGTATTTT,CASSGLASDTQYF,TRBD2,TRBJ2-3,-,TRBV3-1/TRBV3-2
TGTGCCAGCAGCTTAGTTACAACTAATGAAAAACTGTTTTTT,CASSLVTTNEKLFF,-,TRBJ1-4,-,TRBV7-9
TGCGCCAGCGCCGGGAACCCCAATCAGCCCCAGCATTTT,CASAGNPNQPQHF,-,TRBJ1-5,-,TRBV5-1
TGTGCCTGGAGTAGGGGGAGGGTGTTGGATTCACCCCTCCACTTT,CAWSRGRVLDSPLHF,-,TRBJ1-6,-,TRBV30
TGTGCCAGCGGCCCATTATGGGACAGGGAGAACACTGAAGCTTTCTTT,CASGPLWDRENTEAFF,TRBD1,TRBJ1-1,-,TRBV27
TGTGCCAGCAGCCAGTCCGCTAATCCTAACTATGGCTACACCTTC,CASSQSANPNYGYTF,-,TRBJ1-2,-,TRBV14
TGTGCCAGCAGCCCAAGGACAGAAGGAAACACCATATATTTT,CASSPRTEGNTIYF,-,TRBJ1-3,-,TRBV7-9
TGCAGCGCCGAGGGGAGGGCGCGGAGCACTGAAGCTTTCTTT,CSAEGRARSTEAFF,-,TRBJ1-1,-,TRBV29-1
TGCGCCAGCAGCTTGCTTGGACAGGGGAACACTGAAGCTTTCTTT,CASSLLGQGNTEAFF,TRBD1,TRBJ1-1,-,TRBV5-1
TGTGCCAGCAAACAGGGAGGCAATCAGCCCCAGCATTTT,CASKQGGNQPQHF,-,TRBJ1-5,-,TRBV6-5
TGTGCCAGTAGTATTCCAAGAGCTAACTATGGCTACACCTTC,CASSIPRANYGYTF,-,TRBJ1-2,-,TRBV19
TGTGCCAGCAGCTTAGCATACCGGGGACAAGTTGAAGCTTTCTTT,CASSLAYRGQVEAFF,-,TRBJ1-1,-,TRBV7-9
TGCGCCAGCAGCCTCCTGACTAGCGGGGGGCCTAACACCGGGGAGCTGTTTTTT,CASSLLTSGGPNTGELFF,TRBD2,TRBJ2-2,once,TRBV4-1
TGCGCCAGCAGCTACCAGCAATCGGGTCCCCCCTACGAGCAGTACTTC,CASSYQQSGPPYEQYF,-,TRBJ2-7,-,TRBV5-1
TGTGCCAGCTCACTCACAGGGTACGAGCAGTACTTC,CASSLTGYEQYF,-,TRBJ2-7,-,TRBV18
TGTGCCATCAGTGAGTCGACAGGAAACTATGGCTACACCTTC,CAISESTGNYGYTF,-,TRBJ1-2,-,TRBV10-3
TGTGCCAGCAGCGTGTCACCGGGACAGGGGGCTTCGGGTGGAAACACCATATATTTT,CASSVSPGQGASGGNTIYF,TRBD1,TRBJ1-3,-,TRBV9
TGTGCCAGCAGCAAAGAGGGCAGGGGGCTGGGTGGAAAAAACGAGCAGTACTTC,CASSKEGRGLGGKNEQYF,-,TRBJ2-7,-,TRBV21-1
TGTGCTAGTGGTCGTGAGGCCCTGAACACTGAAGCTTTCTTT,CASGREALNTEAFF,-,TRBJ1-1,-,TRBV12-5
TGTGCCAGCAGCGCGTATAATTCACCCCTCCACTTT,CASSAYNSPLHF,-,TRBJ1-6,-,TRBV11-2
TGCAGTGCTAGTGTGATTGTGGGGAGCACTGAAGCTTTCTTT,CSASVIVGSTEAFF,-,TRBJ1-1,-,TRBV20-1
TGCGCCAGCAGTGAGTGGGACAGGGATGGCTTTTGGAGCTCTGGAAACACCATATATTTT,CASSEWDRDGFWSSGNTIYF,TRBD1,TRBJ1-3,-,TRBV10-1
TGTGCCATCAGTACGACTAGCGGGAGCAATGAGCAGTTCTTC,CAISTTSGSNEQFF,TRBD2,TRBJ2-1,-,TRBV10-3
TGTGCCAGCAGCTTAGGCCGAAGCCTACGGCCCCAGCATTTT,CASSLGRSLRPQHF,-,TRBJ1-5,-,TRBV13
TGTGCCAGCAGTTTTACGGCCCGGGACATCTCCGAAAAACTGTTTTTT,CASSFTARDISEKLFF,-,TRBJ1-4,-,TRBV6-6
TGTGCCAGTATAGCCACTGAAGCTTTCTTT,CASIATEAFF,-,TRBJ1-1,-,TRBV19
TGTGCCAGCAGCCTGTACAATGAGCAGTTCTTC,CASSLYNEQFF,-,TRBJ2-1,-,TRBV5-6
TGTGCCAGCTCACCCCCCCAGCGCCTTGTATCCTACGAGCAGTACTTC,CASSPPQRLVSYEQYF,-,TRBJ2-7,few,TRBV18
TGTGCCTGGAGTATGGGGCACGGAAGCTCCTACGAGCAGTACTTC,CAWSMGHGSSYEQYF,-,TRBJ2-7,-,TRBV30
TGTGCCAGTAGTATCGGGTACGGAAATGAAAAACTGTTTTTT,CASSIGYGNEKLFF,-,TRBJ1-4,once,TRBV19
TGTGCCAGCGCCGGCTCCTACGAGCAGTACTTC,CASAGSYEQYF,-,TRBJ2-7,-,TRBV7-9
TGTGCCAGCAGCTACCCCGAGGAGACAGCTGAAGAAACTGAAGCTTTCTTT,CASSYPEETAEETEAFF,-,TRBJ1-1,-,TRBV7-8
TGTGCCAGCATCCCTATCGGGGAGGGGCGGGCTCAGGTCGATGAGCAGTTCTTC,CASIPIGEGRAQVDEQFF,TRBD2,TRBJ2-1,-,TRBV2
TGTGCCAGCAGCCCCTTTGGGGCAGGAGAGACCCAGTACTTC,CASSPFGAGETQYF,-,TRBJ2-5,-,TRBV6-5
TGCAGTGCTAGTCTCCGACAGGGATTGAACACTGAAGCTTTCTTT,CSASLRQGLNTEAFF,TRBD1,TRBJ1-1,-,TRBV20-1
TGTGCCAGCAGCCTCCAGGGGGTCGGGGAGCTGTTTTTT,CASSLQGVGELFF,TRBD1,TRBJ2-2,-,TRBV7-3
TGCGCCAGCAGCCCCCTAGGGACAGGGAGCGGAAACACCATATATTTT,CASSPLGTGSGNTIYF,TRBD1,TRBJ1-3,-,TRBV5-1
TGCGCCAGCAGCCAAGCTCCAGCGAGCTCCTACGAGCAGTACTTC,CASSQAPASSYEQYF,-,TRBJ2-7,-,TRBV4-3
TGCAGCGTCCCCCGGACTGATCCAGCTAACTATGGCTACACCTTC,CSVPRTDPANYGYTF,-,TRBJ1-2,-,TRBV29-1
TGTGCCAGCAGGCGTTGGGGAGAGGACACTGAAGCTTTCTTT,CASRRWGEDTEAFF,-,TRBJ1-1,-,TRBV13
TGTGCCAGCAGCCCTCCAGGAGGCGAGCAGTTCTTC,CASSPPGGEQFF,-,TRBJ2-1,once,TRBV12-3/TRBV12-4
TGTGCCACCAGTGAAGATAGCGCGGATACGCAGTATTTT,CATSEDSADTQYF,-,TRBJ2-3,-,TRBV24-1
TGTGCCAGTAGTAGTTTCGCCCCCCGTCGGCAGGCCCCTGGAAACACCATATATTTT,CASSSFAPRRQAPGNTIYF,-,TRBJ1-3,-,TRBV19
TGCGCCAGCACTCGGAAGAACAGGGCTAATCAGCCCCAGCATTTT,CASTRKNRANQPQHF,-,TRBJ1-5,-,TRBV23-1
TGTGCCAGCAGCGCACAGGGGCCTCACTATGGCTACACCTTC,CASSAQGPHYGYTF,TRBD1,TRBJ1-2,-,TRBV5-6
TGTGCCAGCAGTGAAGGAGGCTGGACTGAAGCTTTCTTT,CASSEGGWTEAFF,-,TRBJ1-1,-,TRBV27
TGTGCCAGCAGTCGACAGGGGGCCTCCTCCTACGAGCAGTACTTC,CASSRQGASSYEQYF,TRBD1,TRBJ2-7,-,TRBV11-2